This entry concerns a single TCR beta chain. This sample stems from a study of memory CD4+ T cells and cytomegalovirus serostatus. Single viable CD3+CD4+CD8-CD45RO+ cells were sorted as the memory CD4+ T cells. The repertoire was sequenced with immunoSEQ multiplex PCR; TCRdb's copy has only in-frame clones and lacks some. The table shows roughly 49,000 clones, with 78% occurring only once. Sequencing was done on a sample of memory CD4+ T cells from blood. This TCR was sampled from an adult in good health and CMV-seronegative.

The CDR3, as DNA: TGTGCCAGCAGCCCGGGACAGGGATCCTATGGCTACACCTTC. Translation: CASSPGQGSYGYTF. The chain joins TRBV9 to TRBJ1-2; 9 positions match TRBD1. Unmatched junction bases numbered 5, after V lost 4 bases and J lost 4 bases. Germline assignment: CDR1 SGDLS and CDR2 YYNGEE. The CDR3 is made up of 14 amino acids.